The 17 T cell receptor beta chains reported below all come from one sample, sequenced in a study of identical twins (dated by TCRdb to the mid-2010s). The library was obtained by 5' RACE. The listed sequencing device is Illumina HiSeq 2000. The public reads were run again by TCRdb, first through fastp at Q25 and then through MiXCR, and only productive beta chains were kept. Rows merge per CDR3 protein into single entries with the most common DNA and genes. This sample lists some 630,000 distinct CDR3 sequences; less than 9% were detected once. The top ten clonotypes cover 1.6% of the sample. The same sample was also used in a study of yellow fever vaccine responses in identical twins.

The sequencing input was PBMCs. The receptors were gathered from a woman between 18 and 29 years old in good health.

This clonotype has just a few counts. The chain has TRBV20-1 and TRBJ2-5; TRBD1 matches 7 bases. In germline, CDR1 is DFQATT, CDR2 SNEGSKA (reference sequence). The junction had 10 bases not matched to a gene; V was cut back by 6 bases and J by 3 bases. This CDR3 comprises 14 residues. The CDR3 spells CSATDRRQEETQYF. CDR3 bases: TGCAGTGCAACGGACAGGAGGCAAGAAGAGACCCAGTACTTC.

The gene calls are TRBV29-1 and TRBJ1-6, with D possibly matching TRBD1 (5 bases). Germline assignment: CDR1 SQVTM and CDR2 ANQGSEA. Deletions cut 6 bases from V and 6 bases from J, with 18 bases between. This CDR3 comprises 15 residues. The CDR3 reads CSVVGAPPVNSPLHF. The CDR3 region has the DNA TGCAGCGTGGTTGGGGCTCCTCCGGTTAATTCACCCCTCCACTTT.

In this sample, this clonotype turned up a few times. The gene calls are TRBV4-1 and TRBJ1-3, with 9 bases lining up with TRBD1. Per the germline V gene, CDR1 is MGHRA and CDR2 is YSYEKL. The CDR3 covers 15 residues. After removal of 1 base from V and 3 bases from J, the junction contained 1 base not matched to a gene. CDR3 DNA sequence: TGCGCCAGCAGCCAAGGGGACAGGGATGGAAACACCATATATTTT. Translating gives CASSQGDRDGNTIYF.

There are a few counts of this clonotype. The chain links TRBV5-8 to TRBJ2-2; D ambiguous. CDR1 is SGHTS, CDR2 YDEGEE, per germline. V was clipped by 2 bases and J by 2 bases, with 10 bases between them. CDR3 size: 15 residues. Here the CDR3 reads CASSFSTYNTGELFF. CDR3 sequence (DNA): TGTGCCAGCAGCTTTAGCACATACAACACCGGGGAGCTGTTTTTT. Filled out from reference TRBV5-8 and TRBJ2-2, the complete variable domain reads EAGVTQSPTHLIKTRGQQATLRCSPISGHTSVYWYQQALGLGLQFLLWYDEGEERNRGNFPPRFSGRQFPNYSSELNVNALELEDSALYLCASSFSTYNTGELFFGEGSRLTVL.

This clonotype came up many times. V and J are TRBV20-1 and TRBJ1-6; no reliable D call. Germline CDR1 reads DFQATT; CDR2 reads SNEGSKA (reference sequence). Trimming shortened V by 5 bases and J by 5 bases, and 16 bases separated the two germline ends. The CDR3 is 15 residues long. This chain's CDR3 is CSAARADVNNSPLHF. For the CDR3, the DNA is TGCAGTGCTGCCCGAGCGGACGTAAATAATTCACCCCTCCACTTT.

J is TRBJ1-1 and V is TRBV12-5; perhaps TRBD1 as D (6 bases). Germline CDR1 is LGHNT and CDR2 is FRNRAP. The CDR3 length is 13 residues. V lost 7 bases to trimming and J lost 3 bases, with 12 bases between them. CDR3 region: CASAPDSDTEAFF. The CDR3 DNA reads TGTGCTAGTGCCCCGGACAGCGACACTGAAGCTTTCTTT.

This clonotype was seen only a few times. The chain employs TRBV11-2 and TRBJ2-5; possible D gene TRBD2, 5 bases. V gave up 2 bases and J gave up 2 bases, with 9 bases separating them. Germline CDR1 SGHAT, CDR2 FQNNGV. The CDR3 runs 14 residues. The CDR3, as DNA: TGTGCCAGCAGCTTAACCGGGATTCAAGAGACCCAGTACTTC. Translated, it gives CASSLTGIQETQYF.

The CDR3 nucleotides are TGTGCCAGCAGACAACAGCAGAATGAGCAGTTCTTC. Protein: CASRQQQNEQFF. The chain is built from TRBV2 and TRBJ2-1; no firm D call. The CDR3 sequence is 12 residues long. V gave up 6 bases and J gave up 7 bases, with 10 bases separating them. The germline V gene has CDR1 SNHLY and CDR2 FYNNEI. The full variable domain, rest sourced from reference TRBV2 and TRBJ2-1, is EPEVTQTPSHQVTQMGQEVILRCVPISNHLYFYWYRQILGQKVEFLVSFYNNEISEKSEIFDDQFSVERPDGSNFTLKIRSTKLEDSAMYFCASRQQQNEQFFGPGTRLTVL.

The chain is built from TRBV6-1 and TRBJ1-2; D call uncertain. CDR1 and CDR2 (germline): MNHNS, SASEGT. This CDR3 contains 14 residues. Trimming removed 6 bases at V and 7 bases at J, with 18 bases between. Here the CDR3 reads CASSSGEPLVGYTF. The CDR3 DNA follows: TGTGCCAGCAGCTCTGGGGAGCCACTAGTTGGCTACACCTTC.

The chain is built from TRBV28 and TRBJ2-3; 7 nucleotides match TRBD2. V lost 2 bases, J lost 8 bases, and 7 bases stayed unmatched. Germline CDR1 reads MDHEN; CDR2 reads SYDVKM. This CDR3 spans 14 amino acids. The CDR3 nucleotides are TGTGCCAGCAGTTTAGGGGGGGTACTCGGTACGCAGTATTTT. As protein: CASSLGGVLGTQYF.

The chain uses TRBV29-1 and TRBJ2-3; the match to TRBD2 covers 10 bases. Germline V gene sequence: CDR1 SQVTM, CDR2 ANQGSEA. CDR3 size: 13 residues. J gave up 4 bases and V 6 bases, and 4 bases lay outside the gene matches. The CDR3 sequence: CSVTGLASDTQYF. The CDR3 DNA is TGCAGCGTCACGGGACTAGCGTCAGATACGCAGTATTTT.

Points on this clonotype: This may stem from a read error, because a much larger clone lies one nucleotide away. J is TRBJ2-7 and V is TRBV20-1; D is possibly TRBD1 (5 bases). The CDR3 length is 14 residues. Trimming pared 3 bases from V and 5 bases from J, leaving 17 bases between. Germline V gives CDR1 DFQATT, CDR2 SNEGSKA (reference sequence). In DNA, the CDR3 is TGCAGTGCTAGCTTCTTGTCAGGGAACAACGAGCAGTACTTC. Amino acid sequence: CSASFLSGNNEQYF.

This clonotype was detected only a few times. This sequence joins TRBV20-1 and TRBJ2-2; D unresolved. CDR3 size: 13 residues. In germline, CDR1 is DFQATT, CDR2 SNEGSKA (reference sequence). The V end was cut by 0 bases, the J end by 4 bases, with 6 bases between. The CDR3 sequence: CSARDLATGELFF. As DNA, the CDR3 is TGCAGTGCTAGAGATTTGGCCACCGGGGAGCTGTTTTTT.

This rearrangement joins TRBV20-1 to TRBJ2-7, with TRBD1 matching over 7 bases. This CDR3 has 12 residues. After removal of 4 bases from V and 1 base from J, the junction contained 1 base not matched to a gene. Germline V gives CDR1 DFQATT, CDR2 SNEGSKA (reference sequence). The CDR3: CSAIQGSYEQYF. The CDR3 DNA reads TGCAGTGCTATACAGGGGTCCTACGAGCAGTACTTC.

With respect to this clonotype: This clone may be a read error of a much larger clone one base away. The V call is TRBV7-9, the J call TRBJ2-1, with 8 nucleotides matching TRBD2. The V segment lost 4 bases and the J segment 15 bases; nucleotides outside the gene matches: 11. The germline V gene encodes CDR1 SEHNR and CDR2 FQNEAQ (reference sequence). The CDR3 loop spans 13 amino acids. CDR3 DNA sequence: TGTGCCAGCAGCTCCGCGACCGGGACTAGACCGTTCTTC. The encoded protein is CASSSATGTRPFF.

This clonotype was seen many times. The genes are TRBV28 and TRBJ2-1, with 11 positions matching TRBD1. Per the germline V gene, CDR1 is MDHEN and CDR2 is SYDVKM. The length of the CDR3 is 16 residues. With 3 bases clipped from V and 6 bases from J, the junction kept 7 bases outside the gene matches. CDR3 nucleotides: TGTGCCAGCAGTTTTTCCAGGACAGGGGGCCTCAATGAGCAGTTCTTC. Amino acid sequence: CASSFSRTGGLNEQFF. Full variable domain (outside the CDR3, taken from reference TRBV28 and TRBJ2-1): DVKVTQSSRYLVKRTGEKVFLECVQDMDHENMFWYRQDPGLGLRLIYFSYDVKMKEKGDIPEGYSVSREKKERFSLILESASTNQTSMYLCASSFSRTGGLNEQFFGPGTRLTVL.

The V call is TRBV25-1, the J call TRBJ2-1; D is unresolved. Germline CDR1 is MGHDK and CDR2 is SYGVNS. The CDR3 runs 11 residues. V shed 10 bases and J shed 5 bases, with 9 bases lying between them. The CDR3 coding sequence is TGTGCCACCCAAGGCGACAATGAGCAGTTCTTC. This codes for CATQGDNEQFF.